This T cell receptor beta chain emerged from a study of control samples from healthy donors and cancer patients. Produced via immunoSEQ multiplex PCR; TCRdb's table is partial and in-frame only. The sample lists 100,000 to 120,000 clones; approximately 88% were seen once. The ends were cut back, 6 bases at V and 4 bases at J, with 9 bases in the middle. Germline V lookup: CDR1 MNHEY, CDR2 SVGAGI. The CDR3 has 13 residues. This receptor was taken from a woman aged 55-70 years with lung cancer. The specimen was PBMCs. This rearrangement joins TRBV6-5 to TRBJ2-2; no definite D call. CDR3 protein: CASRPGLTGELFF. The CDR3 bases are TGTGCCAGCAGACCCGGGCTCACCGGGGAGCTGTTTTTT.